These 10 T cell receptor beta chains share one sample of origin, sequenced in a study of blood T cell repertoires in COVID-19. This table comes from immunoSEQ multiplex PCR, and its TCRdb copy is limited to in-frame clones, with some not included. The sample records around 170,000 clones, more than 70% being singletons. Sequencing input: peripheral blood. The receptors derive from a man between 18 and 35 years old with active or convalescent COVID-19.

The rearrangement links TRBV5-6 to TRBJ1-1, with TRBD1 matching over 8 bases. Germline V gene sequence: CDR1 SGHDT, CDR2 YYEEEE. This CDR3 is built from 15 residues. The V gene end was trimmed by 1 base and the J gene end by 4 bases; junction bases not matched to a gene: 6. This chain's CDR3 is CASSLISGGGTEAFF. The CDR3 DNA follows: TGTGCCAGCAGCTTGATCTCAGGGGGCGGCACTGAAGCTTTCTTT.

The chain recombines TRBV7-8 with TRBJ2-4; 9 nucleotides agree with TRBD1. There are 15 residues in the CDR3. The junction had 8 bases not matched to a gene; V was cut back by 2 bases and J by 9 bases. Germline V gene lookup returns CDR1 SGHVS and CDR2 FQNEAQ. The CDR3 reads CASSLRDRVWGIQYF. CDR3 in DNA: TGTGCCAGCAGCTTAAGGGACAGGGTTTGGGGCATTCAGTACTTC.

The J gene is TRBJ2-7, the V gene TRBV18; possible D gene TRBD2, 6 bases. The V and J ends lost 0 bases and 1 base respectively, with 7 bases between them. The CDR3 is made up of 14 amino acids. CDR1 and CDR2 (germline): KGHSH, LQKENI. The CDR3 is CASSPPSGSYEQYF. CDR3 DNA: TGTGCCAGCTCACCACCTAGCGGTTCCTACGAGCAGTACTTC. Drawing the rest from reference TRBV18 and TRBJ2-7, the complete variable domain is NAGVMQNPRHLVRRRGQEARLRCSPMKGHSHVYWYRQLPEEGLKFMVYLQKENIIDESGMPKERFSAEFPKEGPSILRIQQVVRGDSAAYFCASSPPSGSYEQYFGPGTRLTVT.

V is TRBV11-1 and J is TRBJ2-5, with a possible D match to TRBD1 (6 bases). The CDR3 runs 13 residues. The V and J ends lost 6 bases and 4 bases respectively, with 12 bases between them. Germline values: CDR1 SGHAT, CDR2 FQDESV (reference sequence). The CDR3 DNA follows: TGTGCCAGCAGGGCAGGGGATCCAGAGACCCAGTACTTC. It specifies CASRAGDPETQYF.

The J gene is TRBJ2-7, the V gene TRBV21-1; TRBD2, the table's D call, lacks a check against the DNA. TRBV21-1 is a pseudogene segment. CDR3 length: 14 residues. CDR3 region: CASSQLTSGEEQYF. The CDR3 DNA is TGTGCCAGCAGCCAGTTGACTAGCGGCGAGGAGCAGTACTTC.

The rearrangement links TRBV7-6 to TRBJ2-7, with 10 bases lining up with TRBD1. J gave up 5 bases and V 1 base, and 11 bases lay outside the gene matches. Germline V gene lookup returns CDR1 SGHVS and CDR2 FNYEAQ. The CDR3 runs to 17 residues. The CDR3 is CASSLVNGQGGTNEQYF. In nucleotides, the CDR3 is TGTGCCAGCAGCTTAGTCAATGGACAGGGGGGAACAAACGAGCAGTACTTC.

The chain is built from TRBV5-1 and TRBJ2-5; 7 nucleotides line up with TRBD2. CDR1 and CDR2 (germline): SGHRS, YFSETQ. The J segment lost 4 bases and the V segment lost 5 bases, leaving 8 bases of the junction unmatched. CDR3 length: 14 residues. The CDR3 region has the DNA TGCGCCAGCAGGGGAGGGCAGAAGGTAGAGACCCAGTACTTC. Its protein is CASRGGQKVETQYF.

The chain employs TRBV4-1 and TRBJ2-1; unclear D gene. The CDR3 is made up of 13 amino acids. Trimming cost V 0 bases and J 14 bases, with 14 bases left between them. Germline V CDR1 and CDR2: MGHRA, YSYEKL. The CDR3 protein is CASSQDQVSYEFF. The CDR3 DNA reads TGCGCCAGCAGCCAAGATCAGGTCTCTTACGAGTTCTTC.

This rearrangement joins TRBV6-5 to TRBJ1-2; 12 nucleotides agree with TRBD1. V dropped 1 base and J dropped 7; count of bases not matched to a gene: 7. CDR3 length: 16 amino acids. Looked up from germline, CDR1 is MNHEY and CDR2 is SVGAGI. CDR3 sequence reads: CASSYWDRGQEAGYTF. CDR3 sequence (DNA): TGTGCCAGCAGTTACTGGGACAGGGGGCAAGAGGCTGGCTACACCTTC.

The chain combines TRBV6-6 with TRBJ1-6; 7 bases fit TRBD1. The CDR3 covers 14 residues. Germline CDR1 is MNHNY and CDR2 is SVGAGI (reference sequence). Unmatched junction bases numbered 6, after V lost 6 bases and J lost 7 bases. The CDR3 region has the DNA TGTGCCAGCAGGTACAGGGGTAAGAATTCACCCCTCCACTTT. Protein product: CASRYRGKNSPLHF.